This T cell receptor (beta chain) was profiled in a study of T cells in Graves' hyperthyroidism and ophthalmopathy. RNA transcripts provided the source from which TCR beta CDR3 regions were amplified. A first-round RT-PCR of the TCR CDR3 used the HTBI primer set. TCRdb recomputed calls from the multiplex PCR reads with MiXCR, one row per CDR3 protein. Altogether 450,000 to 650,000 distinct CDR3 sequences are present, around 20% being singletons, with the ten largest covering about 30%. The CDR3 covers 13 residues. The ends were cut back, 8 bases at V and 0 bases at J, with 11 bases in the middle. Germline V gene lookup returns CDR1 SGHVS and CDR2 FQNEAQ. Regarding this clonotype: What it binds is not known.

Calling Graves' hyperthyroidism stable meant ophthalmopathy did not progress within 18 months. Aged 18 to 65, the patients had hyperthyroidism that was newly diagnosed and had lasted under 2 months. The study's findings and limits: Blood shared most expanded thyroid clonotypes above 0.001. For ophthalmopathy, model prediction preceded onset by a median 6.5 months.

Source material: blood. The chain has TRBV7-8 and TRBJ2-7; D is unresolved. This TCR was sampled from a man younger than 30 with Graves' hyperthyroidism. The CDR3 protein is CASAPRSSYEQYF. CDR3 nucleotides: TGTGCCAGCGCCCCCCGAAGCTCCTACGAGCAGTACTTC.